This TCR beta chain appears in the sequencing data of a study of memory CD4+ T cells and cytomegalovirus serostatus. The study's findings and limits: A US-trained random forest predicted CMV serostatus with median AUC roughly 0.9. Suggested: most of the CMV-linked TCR signature lies in CD4+ memory cells.

Of note for this clone: Its antigen remains unidentified.

Germline values: CDR1 SGHTA, CDR2 FQGNSA. V was clipped by 0 bases and J by 4 bases; unmatched bases: 7. This CDR3 is built from 16 residues. Authors' methods: After removing out-of-frame reads, under 2.5 million distinct TCRbeta sequences remained. The table came from immunoSEQ multiplex PCR; TCRdb's copy has only in-frame clones and leaves some out. That table gives V, J and clone size, and the DNA gave D and trimming. Counted here are about 92,000 clones, 80% occurring once; the ten biggest clones make up 3.6%. The sort gate was single viable CD3+CD4+CD8-CD45RO+ cells for memory CD4+ T cells. Serostatus was set by detecting CMV pp150, pp28, p38, p52 IgG.

The V gene is TRBV7-2, the J gene TRBJ2-3, with 7 bases lining up with TRBD1. The receptor's source is an adult in good health and CMV-seropositive. The sequenced sample was memory CD4+ T cells from blood. CDR3 region: CASSLAFGQGADTQYF. The CDR3 region has the DNA TGTGCCAGCAGCTTAGCTTTTGGGCAGGGGGCAGATACGCAGTATTTT.